These 18 T cell receptor beta chains were sequenced from one sample in a study of Ad26.COV2.S vaccination and SARS-CoV-2 variants. Treatment meaning: roughly 20 received Ad26.COV2.S at low or high dose, single or two shots; roughly five received placebo; per-sample allocation not given. Samples came from day 63 after the first vaccine or placebo injection. Assay used: immunoSEQ multiplex PCR; TCRdb lists only in-frame clones, some missing. The sample lists some 250,000 clones; around nine tenths were seen once. Sample: peripheral blood, taken in a trial of Ad26.COV2.S vaccine versus placebo. The receptors come from a person aged 18-60 years who received the Ad26.COV2.S COVID-19 vaccine or a placebo.

In its sample, this clone was seen a few times. The gene calls are TRBV13 and TRBJ2-3; a weak D match, TRBD1 (6 bases). Trimming took 2 bases from V and 0 from J, leaving 18 bases between them. Germline V CDR1 and CDR2: PRHDT, FYEKMQ (reference sequence). CDR3 length: 18 residues. The DNA for the CDR3 is TGTGCCAGCAGCTTATTCTCACGAGGACAGAGAAGCACAGATACGCAGTATTTT. The encoded protein is CASSLFSRGQRSTDTQYF.

CDR3 residues: CASSLGVGRRDSPLHF. The CDR3 DNA reads as TGCGCCAGCAGCTTGGGGGTCGGGAGGCGAGATTCACCCCTCCACTTT. V usage is TRBV5-1 and J usage is TRBJ1-6; D gene uncertain. Trimming pared 0 bases from V and 8 bases from J, leaving 15 bases between. Germline CDR1 and CDR2: SGHRS and YFSETQ. CDR3 size: 16 residues.

The chain is built from TRBV12-5 and TRBJ2-2; D possibly corresponds to TRBD2 (6 bases). This CDR3 has 17 amino acids. Looked up from germline, CDR1 is LGHNT and CDR2 is FRNRAP. V was cut by 2 bases and J by 7 bases, with 20 bases left in between. The CDR3: CASGLHDLYGGNGELFF. The CDR3 region has the DNA TGTGCTAGTGGTTTGCACGACCTTTACGGGGGAAACGGGGAGCTGTTTTTT. Complete variable domain (other parts from reference TRBV12-5 and TRBJ2-2): DARVTQTPRHKVTEMGQEVTMRCQPILGHNTVFWYRQTMMQGLELLAYFRNRAPLDDSGMPKDRFSAEMPDATLATLKIQPSEPRDSAVYFCASGLHDLYGGNGELFFGEGSRLTVL.

This clone was counted a single time. The sample holds other DNA sequences that translate to the same CDR3. The J gene is TRBJ2-1, the V gene TRBV9; D is unclear. This CDR3 region has 14 residues. Trimming removed 0 bases from V and 1 base from J, with 5 bases in between. Germline assignment: CDR1 SGDLS and CDR2 YYNGEE. The CDR3 bases are TGTGCCAGCAGCGTAGGGATATCCTACAATGAGCAGTTCTTC. Translated: CASSVGISYNEQFF.

V usage is TRBV5-4 and J usage is TRBJ1-2, with D possibly matching TRBD1 (6 bases). The CDR3 runs 13 residues. V shed 3 bases and J shed 3 bases, with 9 bases lying between them. CDR1 is SGHNT and CDR2 is YYREEE in the germline V gene (reference sequence). The CDR3 DNA follows: TGTGCCAGCAGCTCGGGGGCTGACTATGGCTACACCTTC. Amino acid sequence: CASSSGADYGYTF.

This chain uses TRBV6-2 or TRBV6-3 with TRBJ1-6, with a weak D call TRBD1 (6 bases). Germline loops: CDR1 MNHEY, CDR2 SVGEGT. V was cut by 4 bases and J by 7 bases, with 14 bases left in between. The CDR3 length is 15 residues. The CDR3 nucleotides are TGTGCCAGCAGTTCCCCGACAGGAGCAAATTCACCCCTCCACTTT. This codes for CASSSPTGANSPLHF.

This clone was observed a few times. This chain uses TRBV6-1 with TRBJ2-7, with a weak D call TRBD1 (5 bases). Looked up from germline, CDR1 is MNHNS and CDR2 is SASEGT. Trimming took off 5 bases at V and 5 bases at J, with 10 bases between the two ends. This CDR3 is 12 amino acids long. Here the CDR3 DNA reads TGTGCCAGCAGTCCCCTAGGGGACGAGCAGTACTTC. Protein sequence: CASSPLGDEQYF.

This clone was counted a few times. J is TRBJ2-5 and V is TRBV18, with D unclear. The CDR3 has 11 amino acids. The germline V gene encodes CDR1 KGHSH and CDR2 LQKENI. The V end was cut by 6 bases, the J end by 2 bases, with 4 bases between. Here the CDR3 DNA reads TGTGCCAGCTCCGGACAAGAGACCCAGTACTTC. It specifies CASSGQETQYF. The variable domain in full, with the rest retrieved from reference TRBV18 and TRBJ2-5, is NAGVMQNPRHLVRRRGQEARLRCSPMKGHSHVYWYRQLPEEGLKFMVYLQKENIIDESGMPKERFSAEFPKEGPSILRIQQVVRGDSAAYFCASSGQETQYFGPGTRLLVL.

V and J are TRBV9 and TRBJ1-3; no definite D call. This CDR3 region has 18 residues. Germline V gene lookup returns CDR1 SGDLS and CDR2 YYNGEE. Trimming stripped 0 bases from V and 0 bases from J, with 16 bases between. CDR3 DNA: TGTGCCAGCAGCGTAGCTACGGGCAGCGTATTCTCTGGAAACACCATATATTTT. This codes for CASSVATGSVFSGNTIYF.

The chain couples TRBV30 to TRBJ1-3, with unresolved D. The germline CDR1 and CDR2 sequences are GTSNPN and SVGIG (reference sequence). The CDR3 length is 11 residues. Deletions cut 0 bases from V and 8 bases from J, with 5 bases between. CDR3 in DNA: TGTGCCTGGAGTGTGGATGACACCATATATTTT. Its protein is CAWSVDDTIYF.

CDR3: CASSPTPGVGELFF. The CDR3 DNA is TGTGCCAGTAGTCCCACACCAGGGGTCGGGGAGCTGTTTTTT. The chain employs TRBV19 and TRBJ2-2, with a possible D match to TRBD1 (6 bases). The CDR3 totals 14 residues. V lost 5 bases and J lost 7, with 14 bases in between. From germline, CDR1 is LNHDA and CDR2 SQIVND (reference sequence).

The chain recombines TRBV7-2 with TRBJ2-1; D tentatively reads TRBD1 or TRBD2 (5 bases each). Per germline, CDR1 SGHTA and CDR2 FQGNSA. The V end was cut by 7 bases, the J end by 6 bases, with 10 bases between. The CDR3 runs to 12 residues. The CDR3 reads CASTLGVNEQFF. The CDR3, as DNA: TGTGCCAGCACTCTGGGGGTCAATGAGCAGTTCTTC. Full variable domain (remainder filled in from reference TRBV7-2 and TRBJ2-1): GAGVSQSPSNKVTEKGKDVELRCDPISGHTALYWYRQSLGQGLEFLIYFQGNSAPDKSGLPSDRFSAERTGGSVSTLTIQRTQQEDSAVYLCASTLGVNEQFFGPGTRLTVL.

The J gene is TRBJ1-1, the V gene TRBV27, with D hard to call. Trimming stripped 0 bases from V and 4 bases from J, with 9 bases between. CDR1 is MNHEY, CDR2 SMNVEV, per germline (reference sequence). The CDR3 is made up of 14 amino acids. Here the CDR3 DNA reads TGTGCCAGCAGTTTATCGACCCACTCCACTGAAGCTTTCTTT. This sequence encodes CASSLSTHSTEAFF.

The genes are TRBV18 and TRBJ1-6; TRBD1 might be the D (5 bases). Trimming cost V 3 bases and J 6 bases, with 12 bases left between them. This CDR3 has 15 residues. In germline, CDR1 is KGHSH, CDR2 LQKENI. The CDR3 sequence is CASSPGTAINSPLHF. As DNA, the CDR3 is TGTGCCAGCTCACCCGGGACTGCCATTAATTCACCCCTCCACTTT.

V gene TRBV6-5 combines with J gene TRBJ1-6; 7 bases are a match to TRBD1. V was clipped by 5 bases and J by 6 bases; unmatched bases: 7. Germline V gene sequence: CDR1 MNHEY, CDR2 SVGAGI. The CDR3 is 15 residues long. The CDR3, as DNA: TGTGCCAGCAGTCGACAGGGTTCTGGTAATTCACCCCTCCACTTT. It codes for CASSRQGSGNSPLHF.

The gene calls are TRBV19 and TRBJ2-6; no firm D call. The CDR3 is 14 amino acids. The V end was cut by 5 bases, the J end by 0 bases, with 5 bases between. Germline CDR1 LNHDA, CDR2 SQIVND (reference sequence). Here the CDR3 DNA reads TGTGCCAGTAGTCGATACTCTGGGGCCAACGTCCTGACTTTC. Translating gives CASSRYSGANVLTF.

This sequence joins TRBV28 and TRBJ2-3, with TRBD1 matching over 12 bases. Trimming cost V 4 bases and J 7 bases; bases outside gene matches: 6. The CDR3 sequence is 15 residues long. Germline CDR1 MDHEN, CDR2 SYDVKM. CDR3 nucleotides: TGTGCCAGCAGTTGGGGGACAGGGGGCGCTTATACGCAGTATTTT. As protein: CASSWGTGGAYTQYF.

Note on this clone: At one boundary the junction diverges from the germline segment, which might be a read error. This rearrangement joins TRBV7-7 to TRBJ2-1; the match to TRBD2 covers 9 bases. The CDR3 sequence is 15 residues long. Germline CDR1 is SSHAT and CDR2 is FNYEAQ (reference sequence). Written as DNA, the CDR3 is TGTGCTAGCAGCTTACTGCGGGGGGGCCTAGAGGAGCAGTTCTTC. Residues: CASSLLRGGLEEQFF.